These T cell receptor beta chains were read from a single sample in a study of T-cell memory formation after mild COVID-19. TCRdb independently ran MiXCR on the 5' RACE reads; one entry per CDR3 protein. The sample holds about 110,000 distinct CDR3 sequences; around 14% are singletons and the top ten take less than 40%. What was sequenced was PBMCs or a T cell subset sorted from them (not recorded which). The receptors here all came from a man aged 18-30 years who had mild COVID-19 (a few samples of this study predate the infection). Cell type and time point are not known. Each CDR3 is given with its conserved first and last residue. A D gene is named only where the DNA matches it firmly. Some rows mark clone size as missing; the rest say once, few, many or name a class of expanded clone.

V: TRBV11-2; D: TRBD1; size: -; J: TRBJ2-5; DNA: TGTGCCAGCAGCTTAGACTGCTTCGGGGACAGGGGCCAAGAGACCCAGTACTTC; CDR3: CASSLDCFGDRGQETQYF
V: TRBV4-1; D: -; size: few; J: TRBJ1-1; DNA: TGCGCCAGCAGCCCGGCGGGGCCGAACACTGAAGCTTTCTTT; CDR3: CASSPAGPNTEAFF
V: TRBV4-3; D: -; size: few; J: TRBJ1-2; DNA: TGCGCCAGCAGCCAAGTATATAGGGGTGGCTACACCTTC; CDR3: CASSQVYRGGYTF
V: TRBV4-3; D: -; size: -; J: TRBJ2-2; DNA: TGCGCCAGCAGCCAAGATTCCTCCGTCACCGGGGAGCTGTTTTTT; CDR3: CASSQDSSVTGELFF
V: TRBV7-9; D: -; size: -; J: TRBJ1-1; DNA: TGTGCCAGCAGCTTAAAGGGGGGCAACACTGAAGCTTTCTTT; CDR3: CASSLKGGNTEAFF
V: TRBV7-2; D: TRBD2; size: few; J: TRBJ2-3; DNA: TGTGCCAGCAGCCTAGGGGCGGGACTAGCGGGGTCCACAGATACGCAGTATTTT; CDR3: CASSLGAGLAGSTDTQYF
V: TRBV7-9; D: -; size: many; J: TRBJ1-1; DNA: TGTGCCAGCAACATGGATGGGACTGAAGCTTTCTTT; CDR3: CASNMDGTEAFF
V: TRBV19; D: -; size: few; J: TRBJ1-1; DNA: TGTGCCAGCAGACTCCAGGGAATAGGGACTGAAGCTTTCTTT; CDR3: CASRLQGIGTEAFF
V: TRBV4-1; D: -; size: -; J: TRBJ2-2; DNA: TGCGCCAGCAGCCAAGTAGCCGCCACCGGGGAGCTGTTTTTT; CDR3: CASSQVAATGELFF
V: TRBV5-1; D: -; size: -; J: TRBJ1-1; DNA: TGCGCCAGCAGCCGGGGGACTAGGATCACTGAAGCTTTCTTT; CDR3: CASSRGTRITEAFF
V: TRBV5-1; D: -; size: -; J: TRBJ2-6; DNA: TGCGCCAGCAGCTTTCCCGGACAGATAATTTCTTGGGCCAACGTCCTGACTTTC; CDR3: CASSFPGQIISWANVLTF
V: TRBV5-1; D: -; size: -; J: TRBJ1-1; DNA: TGCGCCAGCAGCTCCCGAACGACGGAGAACACTGAAGCTTTCTTT; CDR3: CASSSRTTENTEAFF
V: TRBV3-1; D: TRBD2; size: many; J: TRBJ2-7; DNA: TGTGCCAGCCGTTCTAGCGGAAGCTCCTACGAGCAGTACTTC; CDR3: CASRSSGSSYEQYF
V: TRBV19; D: TRBD2; size: -; J: TRBJ2-3; DNA: TGTGCCAGTAGTGCGGCGGGGGAAGATACGCAGTATTTT; CDR3: CASSAAGEDTQYF
V: TRBV27; D: -; size: few; J: TRBJ2-1; DNA: TGTGCCAGCAGTTTGGGGGGGCTGGCCATGGTATACAATGAGCAGTTCTTC; CDR3: CASSLGGLAMVYNEQFF
V: TRBV27; D: TRBD2; size: -; J: TRBJ2-1; DNA: TGTGCCAGCACCAGGCGGGGGGGCCTAGGTGAGCAGTTCTTC; CDR3: CASTRRGGLGEQFF
V: TRBV7-2; D: -; size: many; J: TRBJ1-1; DNA: TGTGCCAGCAGCTACGTCAGGGGCGGAACTGAAGCTTTCTTT; CDR3: CASSYVRGGTEAFF
V: TRBV29-1; D: -; size: -; J: TRBJ2-7; DNA: TGCAGCGTTACGCAGGGACGGCTAGGCGAGCAGTACTTC; CDR3: CSVTQGRLGEQYF
V: TRBV5-1; D: -; size: -; J: TRBJ2-6; DNA: TGCGCCAGCAGCTTGAGGGCCAGGACCTCTGGGGCCAACGTCCTGACTTTC; CDR3: CASSLRARTSGANVLTF
V: TRBV5-8; D: -; size: many; J: TRBJ2-5; DNA: TGTGCCAGCAGCCTTGGAGTGCAGGGGCAAGAGACCCAGTACTTC; CDR3: CASSLGVQGQETQYF
V: TRBV20-1; D: -; size: -; J: TRBJ1-2; DNA: TGCAGTGCTAGAAAGAGCGGACAGCCGAACTATGGCTACACCTTC; CDR3: CSARKSGQPNYGYTF
V: TRBV27; D: TRBD2; size: -; J: TRBJ2-1; DNA: TGTGCCAGCAGTTTATTTTGGGGGGGCAATGAGCAGTTCTTC; CDR3: CASSLFWGGNEQFF
V: TRBV4-1; D: -; size: few; J: TRBJ1-1; DNA: TGCGCCAGCAGCCAGCAGGACAGGAACACTGAAGCTTTCTTT; CDR3: CASSQQDRNTEAFF
V: TRBV18; D: TRBD1; size: -; J: TRBJ1-1; DNA: TGTGCCAGCTCCCGTACAGGGGGCAGAGTCACTGAAGCTTTCTTT; CDR3: CASSRTGGRVTEAFF
V: TRBV10-1; D: TRBD1; size: -; J: TRBJ1-1; DNA: TGCGCCAGCAGTGAGAGACAGGGGATGAACACTGAAGCTTTCTTT; CDR3: CASSERQGMNTEAFF
V: TRBV4-3; D: -; size: -; J: TRBJ2-1; DNA: TGCGCCAGCAGCCAAGATTTTGGTCGGGACAATGAGCAGTTCTTC; CDR3: CASSQDFGRDNEQFF
V: TRBV5-5; D: -; size: few; J: TRBJ1-2; DNA: TGTGCCAGCAGTCGCCAAGGGCCCCCATCTAACTATGGCTACACCTTC; CDR3: CASSRQGPPSNYGYTF
V: TRBV4-2; D: TRBD1; size: few; J: TRBJ1-2; DNA: TGTGCCAGCAGCCTTTGGACAGGGGAGAGGTATGGCTACACCTTC; CDR3: CASSLWTGERYGYTF
V: TRBV11-1; D: -; size: once; J: TRBJ2-1; DNA: TGTGCCAGCAGCTTTCAGGGACTCCCGTACAGTGAGCAGTTCTTC; CDR3: CASSFQGLPYSEQFF
V: TRBV6-1; D: -; size: -; J: TRBJ1-1; DNA: TGTGCCAGCAGTGTTCATGGTACTGAAGCTTTCTTT; CDR3: CASSVHGTEAFF
V: TRBV9; D: TRBD1; size: many; J: TRBJ1-5; DNA: TGTGCCAGCAGCGTAGGGCAGGGGGGCAATCAGCCCCAGCATTTT; CDR3: CASSVGQGGNQPQHF
V: TRBV6-2/TRBV6-3; D: -; size: -; J: TRBJ2-1; DNA: TGTGCCACCGAAGGGGGGGGGGGTTACAATGAGCAGTTCTTC; CDR3: CATEGGGGYNEQFF
V: TRBV7-6; D: TRBD2; size: -; J: TRBJ2-5; DNA: TGTGCCAGCAGCTCCTGGACTAGCGGGGGGGCACAAGAGACCCAGTACTTC; CDR3: CASSSWTSGGAQETQYF
V: TRBV4-3; D: TRBD2; size: -; J: TRBJ2-5; DNA: TGCGCCAGCAGCCAAGATGGACAGCGGGGGGGCCGAGAGACCCAGTACTTC; CDR3: CASSQDGQRGGRETQYF
V: TRBV4-1; D: -; size: many; J: TRBJ1-5; DNA: TGCGCCAGCAGCCCGCGGCACGTTAGCAATCAGCCCCAGCATTTT; CDR3: CASSPRHVSNQPQHF
V: TRBV15; D: TRBD1; size: few; J: TRBJ1-1; DNA: TGTGCCACCAGCGGGGGGGTGACAGGGGTGAACACTGAAGCTTTCTTT; CDR3: CATSGGVTGVNTEAFF
V: TRBV19; D: TRBD1; size: -; J: TRBJ1-6; DNA: TGTGCCAGTAGTACGTACAGGGGTAGTAATTCACCCCTCCACTTT; CDR3: CASSTYRGSNSPLHF
V: TRBV15; D: TRBD2; size: few; J: TRBJ2-1; DNA: TGTGCCACCAGCATCGGACTAGCGGGGAATGAGCAGTTCTTC; CDR3: CATSIGLAGNEQFF
V: TRBV9; D: -; size: few; J: TRBJ1-2; DNA: TGTGCCAGCAGCTTCACGACGGGGGGAGGGAACCCGTCCTATGGCTACACCTTC; CDR3: CASSFTTGGGNPSYGYTF
V: TRBV5-6; D: -; size: -; J: TRBJ2-1; DNA: TGTGCCAGCAGCTTGTGGCAGGTCAGCCACAATGAGCAGTTCTTC; CDR3: CASSLWQVSHNEQFF
V: TRBV10-3; D: -; size: few; J: TRBJ1-1; DNA: TGTGCCATCAGTGAGTCGAGGGGTCTGAACACTGAAGCTTTCTTT; CDR3: CAISESRGLNTEAFF
V: TRBV6-6; D: -; size: many; J: TRBJ2-3; DNA: TGTGCCAGCAGGACCGCCGGGACCCTGGGGACAGATACGCAGTATTTT; CDR3: CASRTAGTLGTDTQYF
V: TRBV12-3/TRBV12-4; D: TRBD1; size: -; J: TRBJ2-1; DNA: TGTGCCAGCAGCTCCCCCGGGACAGGACCCTACAATGAGCAGTTCTTC; CDR3: CASSSPGTGPYNEQFF
V: TRBV20-1; D: -; size: many; J: TRBJ2-7; DNA: TGCAGTGCCCGGCAGGGGGGCTACGAGCAGTACTTC; CDR3: CSARQGGYEQYF
V: TRBV21-1; D: -; size: few; J: TRBJ2-5; DNA: TGTGCCAGCAGCAAAGGAACGGCGGGGGCTCAAGAGACCCAGTACTTC; CDR3: CASSKGTAGAQETQYF
V: TRBV7-9; D: -; size: few; J: TRBJ1-2; DNA: TGTGCCAGCAGGACGGCAGGGGCGAATGGCTACACCTTC; CDR3: CASRTAGANGYTF
V: TRBV7-2; D: TRBD2; size: few; J: TRBJ2-1; DNA: TGTGCCAGCAGCTTAAGGACTAGCGGGGGGGCCAGGTCCTACAATGAGCAGTTCTTC; CDR3: CASSLRTSGGARSYNEQFF
V: TRBV19; D: -; size: few; J: TRBJ2-2; DNA: TGTGCCAGTAGTATAGGGTCATCGGGCACCGGGGAGCTGTTTTTT; CDR3: CASSIGSSGTGELFF
V: TRBV4-1; D: -; size: few; J: TRBJ1-6; DNA: TGCGCCAGCAGCCAAGAAACCCCGCCAGTAAATTCACCCCTCCACTTT; CDR3: CASSQETPPVNSPLHF
V: TRBV4-1; D: TRBD1; size: -; J: TRBJ1-5; DNA: TGCGCCAGCAGCCCACGGCAGGGGGTGGGTCAGCCCCAGCATTTT; CDR3: CASSPRQGVGQPQHF
V: TRBV12-3/TRBV12-4; D: -; size: many; J: TRBJ1-2; DNA: TGTGCCAGCAGCCCGGGAGGTGGCTACACCTTC; CDR3: CASSPGGGYTF
V: TRBV4-3; D: TRBD1; size: -; J: TRBJ2-3; DNA: TGCGCCAGCAGCCCACCGAGGGGGCAAGGCACAGATACGCAGTATTTT; CDR3: CASSPPRGQGTDTQYF
V: TRBV12-3/TRBV12-4; D: -; size: -; J: TRBJ1-6; DNA: TGTGCCAGCAGCGCCGACAGCTTATTCTCCTATAATTCACCCCTCCACTTT; CDR3: CASSADSLFSYNSPLHF